The source of this T cell receptor (beta chain) is a study of CD8+CD57+ T cells in acquired aplastic anemia. Study in general: Sorting CD4+ and CD8+ cells gave DNA averaging about 3.3 ug.

Findings and caveats of the study: The same twenty-nine CD8+ CDR3 sequences occurred in patients and in controls.

For CDR3 and TCR beta VDJ profiling, genomic DNA was the template used. TCRdb independently ran MiXCR on the reads; one entry per CDR3 protein. In the table there are about 180,000 distinct CDR3 sequences, less than 65% of which are singletons. A remark on this clonotype: Its specificity is not known.

This CDR3 comprises 11 residues. Germline V gene sequence: CDR1 WNHNN, CDR2 SYGVQD (reference sequence). Trimming left V 7 bases short and J 7 bases short, with 10 bases between. Sequenced patients had shown CD8+CD57+ cell expansion by flow cytometry. The cohort consisted entirely of patients having severe acquired aplastic anemia. Among the patients, none had received any therapy at the time of blood sampling. The sequence was collected from a human donor with aplastic anemia. Sample: sorted CD4+, CD8+, or CD8+CD57+ T cells (not recorded which) from PBMCs. The V gene is TRBV10-1, the J gene TRBJ1-2, with D possibly being TRBD1 (6 bases). CDR3 bases: TGCGCCAGCAAACAGGGTTCTGGCTACACCTTC. It encodes CASKQGSGYTF.